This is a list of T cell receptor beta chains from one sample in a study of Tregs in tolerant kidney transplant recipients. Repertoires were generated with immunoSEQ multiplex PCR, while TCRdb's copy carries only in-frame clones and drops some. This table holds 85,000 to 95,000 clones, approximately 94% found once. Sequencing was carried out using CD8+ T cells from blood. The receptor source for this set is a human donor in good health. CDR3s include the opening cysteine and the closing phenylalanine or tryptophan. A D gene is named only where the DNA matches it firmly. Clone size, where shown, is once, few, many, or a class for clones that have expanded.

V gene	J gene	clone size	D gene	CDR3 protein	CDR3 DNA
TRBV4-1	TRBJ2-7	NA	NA	CASSHSYGSYEQYF	TGCGCCAGCAGCCATAGCTACGGCTCCTACGAGCAGTACTTC
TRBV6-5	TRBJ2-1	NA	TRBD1	CASSRDRVTYNEQFF	TGTGCCAGCAGCCGCGACAGGGTCACCTACAATGAGCAGTTCTTC
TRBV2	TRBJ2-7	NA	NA	CASRGTSYEQYF	TGTGCCAGCAGAGGCACCTCCTACGAGCAGTACTTC
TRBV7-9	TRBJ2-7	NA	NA	CASSLTGLEQYF	TGTGCCAGCAGCTTGACGGGACTCGAGCAGTACTTC
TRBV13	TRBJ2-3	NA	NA	CASSPPLGQYTDTQYF	TGTGCCAGCAGCCCCCCCCTCGGACAGTACACAGATACGCAGTATTTT
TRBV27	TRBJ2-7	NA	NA	CASSLSPGYEQYF	TGTGCCAGCAGTTTATCACCAGGATACGAGCAGTACTTC
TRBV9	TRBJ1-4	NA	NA	CASSVGLINEKLFF	TGTGCCAGCAGCGTAGGACTGATCAATGAAAAACTGTTTTTT
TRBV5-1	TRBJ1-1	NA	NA	CASSLKLVSFVNTEAFF	TGCGCCAGCAGCTTGAAATTGGTCTCGTTCGTGAACACTGAAGCTTTCTTT
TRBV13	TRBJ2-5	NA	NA	CASSPLSDSFQETQYF	TGTGCCAGCAGCCCCCTCTCCGACAGTTTCCAAGAGACCCAGTACTTC
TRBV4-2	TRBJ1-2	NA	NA	CASSQDNPQVHGYTF	TGTGCCAGCAGCCAAGATAACCCCCAGGTCCATGGCTACACCTTC
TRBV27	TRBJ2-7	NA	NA	CASSLYPGDPYEQYF	TGTGCCAGCAGTTTGTACCCTGGGGACCCCTACGAGCAGTACTTC
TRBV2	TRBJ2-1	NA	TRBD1	CASSGSQGVYNEQFF	TGTGCCAGCAGTGGTAGCCAGGGGGTCTACAATGAGCAGTTCTTC
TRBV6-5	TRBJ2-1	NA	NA	CASSFDSYNEQFF	TGTGCCAGCAGTTTTGACTCCTACAATGAGCAGTTCTTC
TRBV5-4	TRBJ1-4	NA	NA	CASSLDGGEGEKLFF	TGTGCCAGCAGCTTGGACGGGGGCGAAGGTGAAAAACTGTTTTTT
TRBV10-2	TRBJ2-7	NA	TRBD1	CASSGRDRGYEQYF	TGCGCCAGCAGTGGGAGGGACAGGGGTTACGAGCAGTACTTC
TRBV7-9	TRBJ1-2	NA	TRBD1	CASSPEDRAGYGYTF	TGTGCCAGCAGCCCCGAGGACAGGGCAGGCTATGGCTACACCTTC
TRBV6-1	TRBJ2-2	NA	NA	CASSGHEGGELFF	TGTGCCAGCAGTGGGCACGAAGGCGGGGAGCTGTTTTTT
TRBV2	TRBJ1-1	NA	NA	CASSEAYPEAFF	TGTGCCAGCAGTGAAGCGTACCCTGAAGCTTTCTTT
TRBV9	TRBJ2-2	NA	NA	CASSKAGPNTGELFF	TGTGCCAGCAGCAAAGCGGGCCCGAACACCGGGGAGCTGTTTTTT
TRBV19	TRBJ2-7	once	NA	CASTPSGASSYEQYF	TGTGCCAGTACCCCCTCGGGGGCCAGCTCCTACGAGCAGTACTTC
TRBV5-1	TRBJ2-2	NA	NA	CASRTDRENTGELFF	TGCGCCAGCAGGACGGATAGGGAGAACACCGGGGAGCTGTTTTTT
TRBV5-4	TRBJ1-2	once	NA	CASSLGGEGYTF	TGTGCCAGCAGCTTGGGTGGGGAGGGCTACACCTTC